The present entry profiles one TCR beta chain with its context. Antigen specificity is unknown. At one end, the junction sequence differs from germline, possibly due to a read error. The data derive from a study of T-cell memory formation after mild COVID-19. Constant-segment primers served in 5'RACE that generated TCR alpha and TCR beta cDNA libraries bearing sample barcodes and UMIs. TCRdb recomputed calls from the 5' RACE reads with MiXCR, one row per CDR3 protein. The sample yields a few hundred thousand distinct CDR3 sequences, less than 25% seen once. Germline values: CDR1 SGHDN, CDR2 FVKESK. The CDR3 runs 15 residues. Regarding the study as a whole: Among contracting clones, CD4+ were mainly CM/EM and CD8+ enriched in EMRA. The study found balanced CD4/CD8 in clones contracting day 15 to 85 and a CD4+ lean in later expanders. Some responding clones appeared in pre-infection memory, suggesting cross-reactive memory joined.

This receptor was taken from an adult woman who had mild COVID-19 (a few samples of this study predate the infection). Cell type and time point are not known. The J gene is TRBJ1-1, the V gene TRBV14, with D possibly matching TRBD1 (6 bases). The sample was PBMCs or a T cell subset sorted from them (not recorded which). DNA for the CDR3: TGTGCCAGCAGGGTTTCCGGGACATTGAAGACTGAAGCTTTCTTT. Its translation is CASRVSGTLKTEAFF.